These 28 T cell receptor beta chains came from one sample sequenced in a study of neoadjuvant nivolumab and ipilimumab in lung cancer. This table comes from immunoSEQ multiplex PCR, and its TCRdb copy is limited to in-frame clones, with some not included. The sample records thousands of clones, about 87% being singletons. The sequencing used tumor tissue, collected after neoadjuvant nivolumab, alone or with ipilimumab, at or shortly before surgery. All receptors come from an adult with non-small cell lung cancer.

The genes are TRBV5-1 and TRBJ2-5; 12 bases fit TRBD1. The CDR3 spans 17 residues. In germline, CDR1 is SGHRS, CDR2 YFSETQ. J was trimmed by 4 bases and V by 4 bases; bases with no gene match: 11. CDR3 residues: CASSQWTGTGGSETQYF. The CDR3 DNA is TGCGCCAGCAGCCAATGGACCGGGACAGGGGGCTCAGAGACCCAGTACTTC.

The rearrangement uses TRBV5-4 and TRBJ1-6; 8 bases are shared with TRBD1. Trimming removed 0 bases from V and 5 bases from J; junction bases left unmatched: 7. Germline V CDR1 and CDR2: SGHNT, YYREEE (reference sequence). The CDR3 is 17 amino acids. The CDR3 loop is CASSLALAGGNNSPLHF. CDR3 bases: TGTGCCAGCAGCTTGGCCTTGGCAGGGGGCAATAATTCACCCCTCCACTTT.

The genes are TRBV5-1 and TRBJ2-7, with unresolved D. Trimming took 0 bases from V and 2 from J, leaving 18 bases between them. This CDR3 is built from 17 residues. CDR1 and CDR2 (germline): SGHRS, YFSETQ. The CDR3 sequence is CASSLAAVAVPPYEQYF. The CDR3 DNA follows: TGCGCCAGCAGCTTGGCCGCTGTAGCCGTACCACCCTACGAGCAGTACTTC.

This chain joins TRBV18 and TRBJ2-7, with 12 nucleotides matching TRBD2. CDR1 is KGHSH, CDR2 LQKENI, per germline. V dropped 3 bases and J dropped 6; count of bases not matched to a gene: 6. The CDR3 totals 15 residues. The CDR3 region is CASSPATSGSFEQYF. Here the CDR3 DNA reads TGTGCCAGCTCACCTGCGACTAGCGGGAGTTTCGAGCAGTACTTC. The full variable domain, completed using reference TRBV18 and TRBJ2-7, is NAGVMQNPRHLVRRRGQEARLRCSPMKGHSHVYWYRQLPEEGLKFMVYLQKENIIDESGMPKERFSAEFPKEGPSILRIQQVVRGDSAAYFCASSPATSGSFEQYFGPGTRLTVT.

This clone showed up just once. The chain is built from TRBV4-2 and TRBJ2-2, with 8 bases fitting TRBD2. CDR1 is LGHNA, CDR2 YNFKEQ, per germline. This CDR3 is built from 16 residues. V shed 1 base and J 1 base; nucleotides not matched to a gene: 2. CDR3 sequence (DNA): TGTGCCAGCAGCCAAGTTACTAGCGGGAACACCGGGGAGCTGTTTTTT. Translating it yields CASSQVTSGNTGELFF.

This chain joins TRBV5-1 and TRBJ2-1; 8 nucleotides match TRBD1. The CDR3 extends over 16 amino acids. V lost 0 bases to trimming and J lost 5 bases; unmatched junction nucleotides: 7. Germline V gene sequence: CDR1 SGHRS, CDR2 YFSETQ. The CDR3, as DNA: TGCGCCAGCAGCTTGGGTGGGACAGGTTTACACAATGAGCAGTTCTTC. Protein: CASSLGGTGLHNEQFF.

The V call is TRBV13, the J call TRBJ1-2; tentatively, D is TRBD1 (5 bases). V was shortened by 2 bases and J by 6 bases, with 10 bases between the two germline ends. The CDR3 runs to 13 residues. CDR1 and CDR2 from the germline V gene are PRHDT and FYEKMQ (reference sequence). The CDR3 sequence is CASSLKTVDGYTF. CDR3 DNA sequence: TGTGCCAGCAGCTTAAAGACAGTTGATGGCTACACCTTC.

The rearrangement joins TRBV5-6 to TRBJ2-3, with 7 bases lining up with TRBD2. Germline CDR1 and CDR2: SGHDT and YYEEEE. J lost 2 bases, V lost 3 bases, and 6 bases had no gene match. The CDR3 extends over 15 amino acids. The CDR3 DNA is TGTGCCAGCAGCTATGGACGGGACTACACAGATACGCAGTATTTT. Translated: CASSYGRDYTDTQYF.

This chain connects TRBV5-1 to TRBJ2-2, with TRBD2 matching 8 bases. CDR1 SGHRS and CDR2 YFSETQ come from the germline V gene. The CDR3 is made up of 17 amino acids. The junction had 5 bases not matched to a gene; V was cut back by 0 bases and J by 1 base. CDR3 sequence reads: CASSLGLAGWNTGELFF. CDR3 nucleotides: TGCGCCAGCAGCTTGGGGCTAGCGGGTTGGAACACCGGGGAGCTGTTTTTT.

V gene TRBV5-6 combines with J gene TRBJ2-3, with a tentative D call TRBD1 (6 bases). V lost 1 base to trimming and J lost 2 bases, with 20 bases between them. CDR1 is SGHDT, CDR2 YYEEEE, per germline. The CDR3 extends over 18 amino acids. The CDR3 coding sequence is TGTGCCAGCAGCTTGTTTGACTTAGGGGGTCGTCTCACAGATACGCAGTATTTT. This gives the protein CASSLFDLGGRLTDTQYF.

V usage is TRBV4-2 and J usage is TRBJ2-3; D remains ambiguous. V dropped 4 bases and J dropped 4 bases, with 15 bases sitting between them. CDR3 size: 15 residues. In germline, CDR1 is LGHNA, CDR2 YNFKEQ. As DNA, the CDR3 is TGTGCCAGCAGCCTTAGTGACCCCTCACCAGATACGCAGTATTTT. Protein sequence: CASSLSDPSPDTQYF.

The chain links TRBV27 to TRBJ2-1; D might be TRBD2 (7 bases). V was clipped by 5 bases and J by 13 bases, with 18 bases between them. Germline V lookup: CDR1 MNHEY, CDR2 SMNVEV (reference sequence). The CDR3 has 13 residues. CDR3 loop: CASSREGGLPQFF. DNA of the CDR3: TGTGCCAGCAGTAGGGAGGGGGGGCTGCCTCAGTTCTTC.

This chain uses TRBV18 with TRBJ1-1, with D perhaps matching TRBD1 (5 bases). This CDR3 has 15 amino acids. V was clipped by 2 bases and J by 0 bases, with 10 bases between them. CDR1 is KGHSH, CDR2 LQKENI, per germline. DNA for the CDR3: TGTGCCAGCTCACCAATCAGGGTGATGAACACTGAAGCTTTCTTT. Amino acids: CASSPIRVMNTEAFF.

This clone was seen a single time. The gene calls are TRBV2 and TRBJ2-7; a possible D gene is TRBD2 (5 bases). Trimming removed 0 bases from V and 2 bases from J, with 20 bases in between. The germline V gene encodes CDR1 SNHLY and CDR2 FYNNEI. The length of the CDR3 is 18 residues. Here the CDR3 reads CASSEARGLGVRAYEQYF. CDR3 nucleotides: TGTGCCAGCAGTGAAGCGCGAGGTCTCGGGGTTAGGGCCTACGAGCAGTACTTC.

The rearrangement links TRBV4-1 to TRBJ2-1; TRBD2 matches at 11 bases. In germline, CDR1 is MGHRA, CDR2 YSYEKL. The CDR3 covers 15 residues. J lost 5 bases, V lost 3 bases, and 3 bases had no gene match. CDR3 residues: CASSQGLAANNEQFF. The CDR3, as DNA: TGCGCCAGCAGCCAGGGACTAGCGGCGAACAATGAGCAGTTCTTC.

This clone showed up just once. The chain recombines TRBV14 with TRBJ1-2; TRBD1 matches 7 bases. Germline V CDR1 and CDR2: SGHDN, FVKESK. The CDR3 has 13 residues. With 4 bases clipped from V and 4 bases from J, the junction kept 3 bases outside the gene matches. The CDR3 reads CASSPGQVYGYTF. CDR3 nucleotides: TGTGCCAGCAGCCCTGGACAGGTCTATGGCTACACCTTC.

The chain employs TRBV4-1 and TRBJ2-2; the D gene is possibly TRBD2 (6 bases). Germline-derived CDR1 and CDR2 are MGHRA and YSYEKL. V lost 2 bases and J 2 bases, leaving 18 bases between the germline ends. The CDR3 is made up of 18 amino acids. CDR3 DNA: TGCGCCAGCAGCCAAACAAGGAGGGGCCTCGGAAACACCGGGGAGCTGTTTTTT. As protein: CASSQTRRGLGNTGELFF.

The rearrangement joins TRBV5-4 to TRBJ1-1; a possible D gene is TRBD1 (6 bases). CDR1 is SGHNT, CDR2 YYREEE, per germline (reference sequence). This CDR3 spans 13 amino acids. With 7 bases removed from V and 8 bases from J, the gap between germline ends came to 18 bases. The chain's CDR3 is CASRPVGAKEAFF. The CDR3 nucleotides read TGTGCCAGCCGCCCCGTGGGGGCTAAGGAAGCTTTCTTT. The full variable domain, in which reference TRBV5-4 and TRBJ1-1 provide the parts outside the CDR3, is ETGVTQSPTHLIKTRGQQVTLRCSSQSGHNTVSWYQQALGQGPQFIFQYYREEENGRGNFPPRFSGLQFPNYSSELNVNALELDDSALYLCASRPVGAKEAFFGQGTRLTVV.

The V gene is TRBV30, the J gene TRBJ1-4; D gene uncertain. V lost 5 bases and J 5 bases, leaving 15 bases between the germline ends. Germline CDR1 GTSNPN, CDR2 SVGIG (reference sequence). The CDR3 is 14 residues long. The DNA of the CDR3 is TGTGCCTGGGACGCACGGACGAGAAATGAAAAACTGTTTTTT. Residues: CAWDARTRNEKLFF.

The chain has TRBV5-1 and TRBJ2-3; possibly TRBD1 or TRBD2 for D (5 bases each). Germline V gene sequence: CDR1 SGHRS, CDR2 YFSETQ. V dropped 0 bases and J dropped 7 bases, with 9 bases sitting between them. CDR3 size: 13 residues. Here the CDR3 DNA reads TGCGCCAGCAGCTTGGCCCGGGGCAATACGCAGTATTTT. Its protein product is CASSLARGNTQYF.

The gene calls are TRBV6-5 and TRBJ2-2; D is undetermined. The germline V gene encodes CDR1 MNHEY and CDR2 SVGAGI. V lost 8 bases, J lost 4 bases, and 8 bases lay in between. The CDR3 is 12 residues long. The CDR3 region has the DNA TGTGCCAGCTTGGGAATCACCGGGGAGCTGTTTTTT. It is translated as CASLGITGELFF.

The chain joins TRBV7-9 to TRBJ1-2; D uncertain. There are 13 residues in the CDR3. Trimming stripped 2 bases from V and 4 bases from J, with 8 bases between. Germline CDR1 is SEHNR and CDR2 is FQNEAQ (reference sequence). The CDR3 loop is CASSLSVGYGYTF. For the CDR3, the DNA is TGTGCCAGCAGCTTATCGGTGGGCTATGGCTACACCTTC.

The CDR3, as DNA: TGCGCCAGCAGTGACAGTAGCTCCTATAATTCACCCCTCCACTTT. It translates to CASSDSSSYNSPLHF. The chain carries TRBV10-2 and TRBJ1-6; unclear D gene. V lost 3 bases, J lost 0 bases, and 6 bases lay in between. CDR3 length equals 15 residues. Looked up from germline, CDR1 is WSHSY and CDR2 is SAAADI.

The rearrangement joins TRBV5-6 to TRBJ2-3; either TRBD1 or TRBD2 may fit D (5 bases each). Germline V gene sequence: CDR1 SGHDT, CDR2 YYEEEE. V was cut by 5 bases and J by 1 base, with 8 bases left in between. The length of the CDR3 is 13 residues. The DNA for the CDR3 is TGTGCCAGCAGATGGGACGGCACAGATACGCAGTATTTT. It specifies CASRWDGTDTQYF. Looking up the rest from reference TRBV5-6 and TRBJ2-3 gives the full variable domain: DAGVTQSPTHLIKTRGQQVTLRCSPKSGHDTVSWYQQALGQGPQFIFQYYEEEERQRGNFPDRFSGHQFPNYSSELNVNALLLGDSALYLCASRWDGTDTQYFGPGTRLTVL.

V is TRBV7-9 and J is TRBJ1-1; possible D gene TRBD1, 5 bases. The V and J ends lost 8 bases and 9 bases respectively, with 13 bases between them. The germline gives CDR1 SEHNR, CDR2 FQNEAQ (reference sequence). The CDR3 has 11 amino acids. In DNA form, the CDR3 reads TGTGCCAGCGGTCCGACAGAACAAGCTTTCTTT. Translating it yields CASGPTEQAFF.

CDR3 nucleotides: TGTGCCAGCTCACCACCGACGTCGGGACAGGGGAATCAGCCCCAGCATTTT. Translating it yields CASSPPTSGQGNQPQHF. The J gene is TRBJ1-5, the V gene TRBV18; TRBD1 matches 10 bases. Germline lookup yields CDR1 KGHSH and CDR2 LQKENI. The V segment lost 0 bases and the J segment 4 bases; nucleotides outside the gene matches: 6. This CDR3 contains 17 residues.

The chain employs TRBV10-3 and TRBJ2-2, with D tentatively TRBD2 (5 bases). The V and J ends lost 2 bases and 5 bases respectively, with 9 bases between them. Per germline, CDR1 ENHRY and CDR2 SYGVKD. This CDR3 has 14 residues. CDR3 residues: CAISETGTTGELFF. DNA for the CDR3: TGTGCCATCAGTGAGACGGGAACAACCGGGGAGCTGTTTTTT.

J is TRBJ1-2 and V is TRBV9; D call uncertain. Trimming pared 1 base from V and 2 bases from J, leaving 6 bases between. The CDR3 length is 13 residues. From germline, CDR1 is SGDLS and CDR2 YYNGEE. CDR3 region: CASSVKGNYGYTF. The CDR3 DNA is TGTGCCAGCAGCGTAAAAGGGAACTATGGCTACACCTTC.